Below, 29 T cell receptor beta chains from the same sample are listed, as sequenced in a study of monozygotic twins with cystic fibrosis listed by TCRdb under 2021. Library preparation was by the immunoSEQ multiplex PCR assay. TCRdb stores this immuneACCESS table with in-frame sequences only. Part of the clones is absent; in the studies checked, under half of the shortfall reflects unresolved V genes, and no reason is known for the rest. The sample table shows about 20,000 clones, and about 90% are seen once. Approximately 1.4% of the sample is held by the ten biggest clonotypes. Sequenced sample: blood. The receptors originated from a girl aged 2 to 10 with cystic fibrosis.

The chain recombines TRBV6-5 with TRBJ2-2, with unresolved D. The CDR3 extends over 12 amino acids. Germline-derived CDR1 and CDR2 are MNHEY and SVGAGI. V shed 7 bases and J shed 7 bases, with 10 bases lying between them. CDR3 sequence (DNA): TGTGCCAGCACGTCATGGGGCGGGGAGCTGTTTTTT. Its protein product is CASTSWGGELFF.

The chain is built from TRBV7-9 and TRBJ1-1, with 7 nucleotides matching TRBD1. This CDR3 spans 13 amino acids. Germline values: CDR1 SEHNR, CDR2 FQNEAQ (reference sequence). Unmatched junction bases numbered 4, after V lost 5 bases and J lost 4 bases. Here the CDR3 DNA reads TGTGCCAGCAGCAACGCAGGGGGCACTGAAGCTTTCTTT. Protein product: CASSNAGGTEAFF.

The chain uses TRBV4-2 and TRBJ2-2; TRBD1 aligns across 9 bases. The CDR3 loop spans 18 amino acids. Per the germline V gene, CDR1 is LGHNA and CDR2 is YNFKEQ. Trimming removed 0 bases from V and 6 bases from J; junction bases left unmatched: 11. DNA of the CDR3: TGTGCCAGCAGCCAAGATCCTCCGGGACAGGGTTCAGCCGGGGAGCTGTTTTTT. This encodes CASSQDPPGQGSAGELFF.

J is TRBJ1-2 and V is TRBV11-2, with D possibly being TRBD1 (6 bases). Germline assignment: CDR1 SGHAT and CDR2 FQNNGV. The CDR3 spans 14 residues. Deletions cut 4 bases from V and 2 bases from J, with 11 bases between. CDR3 nucleotide sequence: TGTGCCAGCAGCTCGCAGGGGAGGAACTATGGCTACACCTTC. Its protein is CASSSQGRNYGYTF.

This chain connects TRBV27 to TRBJ1-5; tentative D call: TRBD1 (6 bases). The CDR3 runs to 14 residues. Per the germline V gene, CDR1 is MNHEY and CDR2 is SMNVEV (reference sequence). The germline V and J ends were trimmed by 6 bases and 3 bases, with 12 bases remaining between them. The CDR3 region has the DNA TGTGCCAGCAGCCCTGGACAGCTCAATCAGCCCCAGCATTTT. Residues: CASSPGQLNQPQHF.

The chain is built from TRBV6-6 and TRBJ2-6, with D perhaps TRBD1 (5 bases). V lost 6 bases and J lost 0, with 9 bases in between. CDR1 and CDR2 from the germline V gene are MNHNY and SVGAGI (reference sequence). This CDR3 region has 15 residues. The DNA for the CDR3 is TGTGCCAGCAGCCTCGACAGCTCTGGGGCCAACGTCCTGACTTTC. Translation: CASSLDSSGANVLTF.

The chain links TRBV18 to TRBJ2-7, with D unclear. There are 16 residues in the CDR3. The ends were cut back, 1 base at V and 7 bases at J, with 20 bases in the middle. Germline assignment: CDR1 KGHSH and CDR2 LQKENI. CDR3 sequence reads: CASSPQGNGPEQEQYF. CDR3 DNA: TGTGCCAGCTCACCACAGGGTAATGGGCCAGAGCAGGAGCAGTACTTC. Based on the CDR3 plus reference TRBV18 and TRBJ2-7, the full variable domain is NAGVMQNPRHLVRRRGQEARLRCSPMKGHSHVYWYRQLPEEGLKFMVYLQKENIIDESGMPKERFSAEFPKEGPSILRIQQVVRGDSAAYFCASSPQGNGPEQEQYFGPGTRLTVT.

This clone appeared a single time. The chain uses TRBV4-3 and TRBJ2-7; D is possibly TRBD1 (6 bases). CDR1 LGHNA and CDR2 YSLEER come from the germline V gene. Trimming left V 0 bases short and J 4 bases short, with 10 bases between. CDR3 length equals 14 residues. CDR3 residues: CASSQDRTDYEQYF. DNA for the CDR3: TGCGCCAGCAGCCAAGACCGGACAGATTACGAGCAGTACTTC.

This chain uses TRBV11-2 with TRBJ1-1; weak D call: TRBD1 (5 bases). This CDR3 spans 14 amino acids. V was pared by 5 bases and J by 3 bases, with 13 bases between. Germline V gives CDR1 SGHAT, CDR2 FQNNGV. The CDR3 reads CASSLGLKDTEAFF. The CDR3 DNA reads TGTGCCAGCAGCCTGGGGCTAAAAGACACTGAAGCTTTCTTT.

The J gene is TRBJ2-7, the V gene TRBV6-6; TRBD2 matches at 9 bases. Germline V gene data show CDR1 as MNHNY and CDR2 as SVGAGI (reference sequence). V lost 0 bases to trimming and J lost 3 bases; unmatched junction nucleotides: 0. The CDR3 totals 14 residues. CDR3: CASSYSSGSYEQYF. The CDR3 DNA follows: TGTGCCAGCAGTTACTCTAGCGGGAGCTACGAGCAGTACTTC.

Here the CDR3 DNA reads TGTGCCAGCAGCCAACAGAGTGCAACTAATGAAAAACTGTTTTTT. It yields the protein CASSQQSATNEKLFF. The chain combines TRBV7-9 with TRBJ1-4; D is unresolved. The germline V and J ends were trimmed by 5 bases and 0 bases, with 10 bases remaining between them. CDR1 SEHNR and CDR2 FQNEAQ come from the germline V gene (reference sequence). The CDR3 is 15 residues long.

The chain has TRBV30 and TRBJ1-5; TRBD1 aligns across 7 bases. Germline values: CDR1 GTSNPN, CDR2 SVGIG (reference sequence). The CDR3 is made up of 13 amino acids. Germline trimming cut 5 bases from V and 0 bases from J; bases unmatched to any gene: 1. The CDR3 reads CAWGTDSNQPQHF. CDR3 nucleotides: TGTGCCTGGGGGACAGATAGCAATCAGCCCCAGCATTTT.

This sequence joins TRBV29-1 and TRBJ1-2, with D uncertain. The germline V gene encodes CDR1 SQVTM and CDR2 ANQGSEA. Trimming removed 0 bases at V and 5 bases at J, with 10 bases between. The CDR3 loop spans 13 amino acids. In DNA form, the CDR3 reads TGCAGCGTTGAAGATCAGGAAGGATATGGCTACACCTTC. Its translation is CSVEDQEGYGYTF.

The CDR3 nucleotides read TGTGCCAGCAAAGTTTCGACAGGCAGCACCCCTTATGGCTACACCTTC. Residues: CASKVSTGSTPYGYTF. The chain links TRBV28 to TRBJ1-2, with D maybe TRBD1 (6 bases). CDR1 is MDHEN and CDR2 is SYDVKM in the germline V gene. The CDR3 totals 16 residues. The ends were cut back, 7 bases at V and 5 bases at J, with 23 bases in the middle.

The chain carries TRBV11-2 and TRBJ2-1; 7 bases align to TRBD2. Germline V gives CDR1 SGHAT, CDR2 FQNNGV. This CDR3 has 16 amino acids. V lost 0 bases and J lost 0; bases outside the gene matches: 2. The CDR3: CASSLEGGSSYNEQFF. The DNA for the CDR3 is TGTGCCAGCAGCTTAGAAGGCGGGAGCTCCTACAATGAGCAGTTCTTC. Variable domain in full (rest from reference TRBV11-2 and TRBJ2-1): EAGVAQSPRYKIIEKRQSVAFWCNPISGHATLYWYQQILGQGPKLLIQFQNNGVVDDSQLPKDRFSAERLKGVDSTLKIQPAKLEDSAVYLCASSLEGGSSYNEQFFGPGTRLTVL.

The rearrangement links TRBV29-1 to TRBJ2-2; D might be TRBD2 (6 bases). V dropped 7 bases and J dropped 0 bases, with 15 bases sitting between them. The V gene's germline CDR1 is SQVTM and CDR2 ANQGSEA. CDR3 length equals 15 residues. CDR3 loop: CSARPGLTNTGELFF. The CDR3, as DNA: TGCAGCGCCAGACCGGGACTGACGAACACCGGGGAGCTGTTTTTT.

The rearrangement uses TRBV10-3 and TRBJ2-1, with 9 bases lining up with TRBD2. V dropped 6 bases and J dropped 5; count of bases not matched to a gene: 5. This CDR3 region has 14 residues. Germline V gene sequence: CDR1 ENHRY, CDR2 SYGVKD. The CDR3 is CAIRQREAHNEQFF. The CDR3 bases are TGTGCCATCAGGCAGCGGGAGGCCCACAATGAGCAGTTCTTC.

The chain employs TRBV11-2 and TRBJ2-7; 8 bases are shared with TRBD1. The V and J ends lost 5 bases and 2 bases, in that order; junction bases with no gene match: 5. Germline values: CDR1 SGHAT, CDR2 FQNNGV. The CDR3 is 14 residues long. The CDR3 nucleotides read TGTGCCAGCAGCAAAGACAGGGGCACCTACGAGCAGTACTTC. Protein sequence: CASSKDRGTYEQYF.

The CDR3 DNA reads as TGTGCCAGTCTACAGCCGGGGGGGGTCTATGGCTACACCTTC. It encodes CASLQPGGVYGYTF. The chain joins TRBV6-1 to TRBJ1-2, with a weak D call TRBD1 (5 bases). Between the trimmed V and J ends, which lost 9 bases and 4 bases, there was a span of 18 bases. This CDR3 is 14 amino acids long. Germline CDR1 reads MNHNS; CDR2 reads SASEGT.

The genes are TRBV4-1 and TRBJ1-3; D might be TRBD1 (6 bases). Germline assignment: CDR1 MGHRA and CDR2 YSYEKL. V lost 2 bases, J lost 0 bases, and 17 bases lay in between. This CDR3 spans 18 amino acids. CDR3 coding DNA: TGCGCCAGCAGCCAATTTGCGGGACAAATTCACTCTGGAAACACCATATATTTT. As protein: CASSQFAGQIHSGNTIYF.

The chain carries TRBV7-9 and TRBJ2-7; TRBD2 is a possible D gene (6 bases). In germline, CDR1 is SEHNR, CDR2 FQNEAQ (reference sequence). The CDR3 extends over 17 amino acids. The V end was cut by 4 bases, the J end by 5 bases, with 24 bases between. The CDR3 spells CASSSPFGGELYDEQYF. The CDR3 bases are TGTGCCAGCAGCTCGCCTTTTGGAGGGGAGCTATACGACGAGCAGTACTTC.

This chain connects TRBV9 to TRBJ1-3; D gene ambiguous. Germline V CDR1 and CDR2: SGDLS, YYNGEE. Trimming shortened V by 4 bases and J by 0 bases, and 5 bases separated the two germline ends. The CDR3 spans 13 residues. CDR3 sequence reads: CASSQRSGNTIYF. Here the CDR3 DNA reads TGTGCCAGCAGCCAGCGCTCTGGAAACACCATATATTTT.

This chain connects TRBV27 to TRBJ1-2, with D possibly TRBD1 on 5 matching bases. Trimming shortened V by 6 bases and J by 3 bases, and 14 bases separated the two germline ends. In germline, CDR1 is MNHEY, CDR2 SMNVEV (reference sequence). The CDR3 length is 14 residues. CDR3 bases: TGTGCCAGCAGGAGTGCCAGGGACTACTATGGCTACACCTTC. Translation gives CASRSARDYYGYTF.

The chain combines TRBV7-9 with TRBJ1-1, with a tentative D call TRBD1 (6 bases). Germline V CDR1 and CDR2: SEHNR, FQNEAQ (reference sequence). Trimming stripped 5 bases from V and 5 bases from J, with 24 bases between. This CDR3 comprises 17 residues. The CDR3 loop is CASSPGPGQPFGTEAFF. The CDR3 coding sequence is TGTGCCAGCAGCCCGGGCCCTGGACAGCCCTTCGGGACTGAAGCTTTCTTT.

The J gene is TRBJ1-5, the V gene TRBV19; no firm D call. CDR1 and CDR2 from the germline V gene are LNHDA and SQIVND (reference sequence). Trimming removed 7 bases from V and 4 bases from J, with 11 bases in between. This CDR3 is built from 13 residues. The CDR3 spells CASTHGRNQPQHF. CDR3 bases: TGTGCCAGTACCCACGGCAGGAATCAGCCCCAGCATTTT.

The chain employs TRBV7-2 and TRBJ1-2; no firm D call. V was clipped by 1 base and J by 2 bases, with 8 bases between them. The CDR3 totals 14 residues. Germline CDR1 and CDR2: SGHTA and FQGNSA. DNA of the CDR3: TGTGCCAGCAGCTTAGGTCCAGCAAACTATGGCTACACCTTC. Amino acids: CASSLGPANYGYTF. Using reference TRBV7-2 and TRBJ1-2 for the parts outside the CDR3, the full variable domain is GAGVSQSPSNKVTEKGKDVELRCDPISGHTALYWYRQSLGQGLEFLIYFQGNSAPDKSGLPSDRFSAERTGGSVSTLTIQRTQQEDSAVYLCASSLGPANYGYTFGSGTRLTVV.

This sequence joins TRBV15 and TRBJ2-5; no clear D. Judging by the DNA end, TRBJ2-7 fits better; the J call may be wrong. This CDR3 has 13 residues. Germline V lookup: CDR1 LNHNV, CDR2 YYDKDF (reference sequence). This chain's CDR3 is CATSRTASYEQYF. CDR3 sequence (DNA): TGTGCCACCAGCAGGACGGCTTCCTACGAGCAGTACTTC.

The rearrangement uses TRBV30 and TRBJ1-1, with D tentatively TRBD1 (6 bases). The CDR3 consists of 14 residues. V was trimmed by 5 bases and J by 0 bases, leaving 13 bases between them. Germline-derived CDR1 and CDR2 are GTSNPN and SVGIG (reference sequence). The CDR3 reads CAWVKGGLNTEAFF. The CDR3 DNA reads as TGTGCCTGGGTTAAGGGGGGTCTGAACACTGAAGCTTTCTTT.

V gene TRBV6-5 combines with J gene TRBJ1-1; a weak D match, TRBD1 (6 bases). This CDR3 comprises 13 residues. The germline V gene has CDR1 MNHEY and CDR2 SVGAGI. V shed 6 bases and J shed 3 bases, with 11 bases lying between them. In nucleotides, the CDR3 is TGTGCCAGCAGAAGGGGGTCGGACACTGAAGCTTTCTTT. Residues: CASRRGSDTEAFF.